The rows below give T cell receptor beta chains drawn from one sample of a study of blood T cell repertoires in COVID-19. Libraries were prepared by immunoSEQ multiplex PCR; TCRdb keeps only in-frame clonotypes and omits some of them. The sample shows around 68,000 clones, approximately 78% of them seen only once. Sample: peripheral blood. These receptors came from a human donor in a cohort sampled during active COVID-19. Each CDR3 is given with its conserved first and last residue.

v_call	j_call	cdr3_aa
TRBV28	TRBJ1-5	CASSPYGHSWASQPQHF
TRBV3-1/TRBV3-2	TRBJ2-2	CASSQRSGGTGELFF
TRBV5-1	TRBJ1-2	CASDPGTGVGGYTF
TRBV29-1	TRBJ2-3	CSSKGGITDTQYF
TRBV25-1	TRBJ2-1	CASSEGQWRHEQFF
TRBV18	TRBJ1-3	CASSLQGQGRGNTIYF
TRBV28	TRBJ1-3	CASSLREGPIYF
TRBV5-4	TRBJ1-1	CASSPNRAMNTEAFF
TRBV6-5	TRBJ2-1	CASSTRTGGNNEQFF
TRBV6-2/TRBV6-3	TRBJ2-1	CASSYSPNEQFF
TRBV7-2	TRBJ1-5	CASSSSGKSNQPQHF
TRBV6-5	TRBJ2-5	CATRGAGETQYF
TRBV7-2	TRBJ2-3	CASSRLTGGTDTQYF
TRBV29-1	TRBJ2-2	CSVWGGTNTGELFF
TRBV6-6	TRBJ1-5	CASSSSSNQPQHF
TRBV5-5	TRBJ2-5	CASSLSLIGGGVETQYF
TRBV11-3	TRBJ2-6	CASSLDPQGSGANVPTF
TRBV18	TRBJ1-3	CASRLDPGNTIYF
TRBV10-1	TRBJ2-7	CASSVVGKTYEQYF
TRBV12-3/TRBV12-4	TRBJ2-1	CASSLFAVDEQFF
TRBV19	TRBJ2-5	CASSGSQGGGTQYF
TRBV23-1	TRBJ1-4	CASSPQGDSHATNEKLFF
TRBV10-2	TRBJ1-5	CASSESDRVSNQPQHF
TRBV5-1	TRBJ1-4	CASSSTGSVNEKLFF
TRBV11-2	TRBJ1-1	CASSLFGNTEAFF
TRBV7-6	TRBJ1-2	CASSPGQGGDYGYTF
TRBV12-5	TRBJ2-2	CASGLVSVFLGELFF
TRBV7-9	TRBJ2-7	CASSRPDSPYEQYF
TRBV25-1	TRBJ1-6	CASSTYRQGADNSPLHF
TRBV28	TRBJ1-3	CASSHRTGTGNTIYF